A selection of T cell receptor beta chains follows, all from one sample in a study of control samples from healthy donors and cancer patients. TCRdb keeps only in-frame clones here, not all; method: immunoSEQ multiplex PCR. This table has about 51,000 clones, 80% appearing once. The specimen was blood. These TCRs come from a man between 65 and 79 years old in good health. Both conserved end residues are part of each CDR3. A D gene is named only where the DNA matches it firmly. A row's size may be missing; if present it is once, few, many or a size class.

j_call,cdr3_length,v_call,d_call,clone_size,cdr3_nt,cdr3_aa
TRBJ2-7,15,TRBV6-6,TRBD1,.,TGTGCCAGCAGCCTAAACCGGGACAGGGGAGACGAGCAGTACTTC,CASSLNRDRGDEQYF
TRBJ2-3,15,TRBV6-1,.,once,TGTGCCAGCAGTGAAGCGCTCCAGGGGAGGGATACGCAGTATTTT,CASSEALQGRDTQYF
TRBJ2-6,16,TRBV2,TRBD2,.,TGTGCCAGCAGGGGCGGACTAGCGGTTGGGGCCAACGTCCTGACTTTC,CASRGGLAVGANVLTF
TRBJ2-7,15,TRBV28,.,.,TGTGCCAGCAGTTCCGGACAGGGAGGGAAGAACGAGCAGTACTTC,CASSSGQGGKNEQYF
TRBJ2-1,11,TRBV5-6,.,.,TGTGCCAGCAGTCGAAACAATGAGCAGTTCTTC,CASSRNNEQFF
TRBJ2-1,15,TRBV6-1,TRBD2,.,TGTGCCAGCAGTGAAACTAGCGGCGGTATCAATGAGCAGTTCTTC,CASSETSGGINEQFF
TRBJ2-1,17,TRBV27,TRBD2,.,TGTGCCAGCACAGGTATAGCGGTGGGAGGGCCAAGCAATGAGCAGTTCTTC,CASTGIAVGGPSNEQFF
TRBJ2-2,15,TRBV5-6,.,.,TGTGCCAGCAGCTTCCGACAGGAGTTTGCCGGGGAGCTGTTTTTT,CASSFRQEFAGELFF
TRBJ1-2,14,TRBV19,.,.,TGTGCCAGTAGTATTGCTGCAGGGAAGGGTGGCTACACCTTC,CASSIAAGKGGYTF
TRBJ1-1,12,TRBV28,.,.,TGTGCCAGCAGTAGCAGGGAGGCTGAAGCTTTCTTT,CASSSREAEAFF
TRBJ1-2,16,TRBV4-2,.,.,TGTGCCAGCAGCCAAGCTTCCTGGACAGCTAACTATGGCTACACCTTC,CASSQASWTANYGYTF
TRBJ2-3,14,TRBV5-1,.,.,TGCGCCAGCAGCTTGGAGGGACACACAGATACGCAGTATTTT,CASSLEGHTDTQYF
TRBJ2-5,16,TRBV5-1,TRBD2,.,TGCGCCAGCAGCATTGGACTAGCGGGGGGCCAAGAGACCCAGTACTTC,CASSIGLAGGQETQYF
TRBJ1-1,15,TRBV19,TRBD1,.,TGTGCCAGTAGTCGTTCACAGGGGGCTGACACTGAAGCTTTCTTT,CASSRSQGADTEAFF
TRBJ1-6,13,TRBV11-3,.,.,TGTGCCAGCAGCTTAGTTACGGGTTCACCCCTCCACTTT,CASSLVTGSPLHF
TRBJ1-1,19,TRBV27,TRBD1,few,TGTGCCAGCAGTGTATCGGTTGGGGGGTACAGGGGAAGACTCACTGAAGCTTTCTTT,CASSVSVGGYRGRLTEAFF
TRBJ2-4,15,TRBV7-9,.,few,TGTGCCAGCAGCCCACAATTAGAGGACTCTTTCATTCAGTACTTC,CASSPQLEDSFIQYF
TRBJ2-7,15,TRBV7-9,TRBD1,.,TGTGCCAGCAGCTTAGGGACAGGGGGCTCTTACGAGCAGTACTTC,CASSLGTGGSYEQYF
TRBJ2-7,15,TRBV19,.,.,TGTGCCAGTAGTATTGGGGTCTCTAGGTCCTACGAGCAGTACTTC,CASSIGVSRSYEQYF
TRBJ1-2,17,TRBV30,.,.,TGTGCCTGGAGGGGTACCGCGGGGACGGTCAGGGTCTATGGCTACACCTTC,CAWRGTAGTVRVYGYTF
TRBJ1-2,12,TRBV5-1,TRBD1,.,TGCGCCAGCAGGGACAGGGACCATGGCTACACCTTC,CASRDRDHGYTF
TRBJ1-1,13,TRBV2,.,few,TGTGCCAGCAGTGAGCAGCCAAACACTGAAGCTTTCTTT,CASSEQPNTEAFF